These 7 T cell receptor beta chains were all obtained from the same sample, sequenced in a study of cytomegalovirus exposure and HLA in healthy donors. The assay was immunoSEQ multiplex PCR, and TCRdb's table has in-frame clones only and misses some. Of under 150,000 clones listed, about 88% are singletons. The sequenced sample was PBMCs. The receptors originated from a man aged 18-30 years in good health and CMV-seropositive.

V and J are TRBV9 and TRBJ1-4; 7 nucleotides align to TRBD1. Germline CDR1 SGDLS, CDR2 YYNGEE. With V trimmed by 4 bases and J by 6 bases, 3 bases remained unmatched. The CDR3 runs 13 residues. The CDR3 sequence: CASSRQGDEKLFF. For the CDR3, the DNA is TGTGCCAGCAGCAGACAGGGCGATGAAAAACTGTTTTTT.

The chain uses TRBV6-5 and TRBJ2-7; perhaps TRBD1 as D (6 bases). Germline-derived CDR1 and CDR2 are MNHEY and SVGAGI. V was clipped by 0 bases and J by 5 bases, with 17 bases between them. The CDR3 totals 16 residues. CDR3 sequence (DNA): TGTGCCAGCAGTTACTCGGGGGCCGGCAGGAGAGACGAGCAGTACTTC. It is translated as CASSYSGAGRRDEQYF.

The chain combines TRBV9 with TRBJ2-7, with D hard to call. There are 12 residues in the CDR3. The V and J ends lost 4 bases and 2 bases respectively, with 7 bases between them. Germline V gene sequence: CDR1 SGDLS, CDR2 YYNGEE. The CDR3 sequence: CASSQNTYEQYF. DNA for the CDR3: TGTGCCAGCAGCCAGAATACCTACGAGCAGTACTTC.

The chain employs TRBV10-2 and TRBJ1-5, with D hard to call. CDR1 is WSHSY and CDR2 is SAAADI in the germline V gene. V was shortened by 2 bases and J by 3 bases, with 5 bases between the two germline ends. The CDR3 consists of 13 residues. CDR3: CASSERDNQPQHF. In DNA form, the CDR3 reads TGCGCCAGCAGTGAGCGGGACAATCAGCCCCAGCATTTT.

The CDR3 nucleotides are TGTGCCGTCCGGGTTAGTGGCAGGGGTCGTGAGACCCAGTACTTC. This gives the protein CAVRVSGRGRETQYF. The chain recombines TRBV10-3 with TRBJ2-5; maybe TRBD1 (6 bases). CDR3 length: 15 amino acids. Between the trimmed V and J ends, which lost 11 bases and 5 bases, there was a span of 24 bases. Germline V gene lookup returns CDR1 ENHRY and CDR2 SYGVKD.

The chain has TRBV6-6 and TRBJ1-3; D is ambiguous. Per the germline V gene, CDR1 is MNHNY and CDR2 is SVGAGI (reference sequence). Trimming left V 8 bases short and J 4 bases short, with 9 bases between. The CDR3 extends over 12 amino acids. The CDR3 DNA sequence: TGTGCCAGCGGGAGCCTGGGAAACACCATATATTTT. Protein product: CASGSLGNTIYF.

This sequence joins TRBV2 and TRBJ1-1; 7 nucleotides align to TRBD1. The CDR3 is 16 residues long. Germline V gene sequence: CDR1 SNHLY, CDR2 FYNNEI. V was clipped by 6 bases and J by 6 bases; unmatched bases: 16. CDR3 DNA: TGTGCCAGCAGAGCAGAGGGGGCTTGGGGTATGGCTGAAGCTTTCTTT. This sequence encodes CASRAEGAWGMAEAFF.